A single sample gave rise to the 3 T cell receptor beta chains below, sequenced in a study of blood T cell repertoires in COVID-19. Sequencing was performed with immunoSEQ multiplex PCR; in TCRdb, only in-frame clones are kept and a portion is missing. Here the sample spans tens of thousands of clones, approximately 90% being singletons. The sample was peripheral blood. The receptor source for this set is a man older than 75 with acute or convalescent COVID-19.

A single count supports this clone. This rearrangement joins TRBV5-1 to TRBJ2-5, with TRBD1 matching over 9 bases. V trimming: 4 bases; J trimming: 5 bases; junction bases outside the gene matches: 9. Looked up from germline, CDR1 is SGHRS and CDR2 is YFSETQ. This CDR3 is built from 15 residues. CDR3 sequence reads: CASSQTGTGLETQYF. The CDR3 DNA sequence: TGCGCCAGCAGCCAAACCGGGACAGGGTTGGAGACCCAGTACTTC.

This clone was seen just once. V gene TRBV6-5 combines with J gene TRBJ2-3; 10 nucleotides align to TRBD2. The germline V gene encodes CDR1 MNHEY and CDR2 SVGAGI. J was trimmed by 3 bases and V by 6 bases; bases with no gene match: 3. The CDR3 has 14 residues. The CDR3 spells CASSSGGGTDTQYF. The CDR3 region has the DNA TGTGCCAGCAGCAGCGGGGGGGGGACAGATACGCAGTATTTT.

The CDR3 sequence: CASSLGGPGLGNTIYF. CDR3 in DNA: TGTGCCAGCAGCTTAGGGGGTCCGGGATTAGGAAACACCATATATTTT. V and J are TRBV7-9 and TRBJ1-3; no clear D gene. Germline CDR1 SEHNR, CDR2 FQNEAQ (reference sequence). Deletions cut 1 base from V and 4 bases from J, with 14 bases between. This CDR3 contains 16 residues.